This entry concerns a single T cell receptor beta chain. These data are taken from a study of cytomegalovirus exposure and HLA in healthy donors. A multiplex PCR was run with 60 Vbeta primers and 13 Jbeta primers. Libraries were prepared by immunoSEQ multiplex PCR; TCRdb keeps only in-frame clonotypes and omits some of them. The repertoire has approximately 130,000 clones, about 69% of them found once; the top ten carry around 3.2%. The CDR3 sequence is 13 residues long. Trimming removed 3 bases at V and 1 base at J, with 4 bases between. The germline V gene has CDR1 SEHNR and CDR2 FQNEAQ (reference sequence).

The chain carries TRBV7-9 and TRBJ1-5, with D unresolved. The receptor comes from a man aged 25-45 years in good health and CMV-seronegative. Sequencing was carried out using PBMCs. The CDR3, as DNA: TGTGCCAGCAGCTTGGCCAGCAATCAGCCCCAGCATTTT. This gives the protein CASSLASNQPQHF.